This TCR beta chain was retrieved from a study of monozygotic twins with inflammatory bowel disease. Overall study results and limits: IBD patients, compared with healthy twins, shared fewer clonotypes with others (especially with disease activity).

UMIs containing a 6-nucleotide sample barcode were added via template switching. Each CDR3 protein gets one entry in TCRdb, which reprocessed the 5' RACE reads and gives no DNA. With approximately 150,000 distinct CDR3 sequences in the sample, the ten largest clones hold about 8%. This CDR3 has 13 residues. CDR1 and CDR2 from the germline V gene are MNHEY and SVGAGI. Concerning this clonotype itself: Antigen: not known.

The clonotype comes from a human donor with ulcerative colitis or Crohn's disease, or a healthy co-twin of an affected twin (not recorded which). The rearrangement links TRBV6-5 to TRBJ1-1; TCRdb's D gene call, TRBD1, goes unchecked for lack of DNA. The material sequenced was blood. The CDR3 here is CASSQTGSTEAFF.